This T cell receptor beta chain was recorded in a study of T cell changes during pregnancy in multiple sclerosis. The assay was immunoSEQ multiplex PCR, and TCRdb's table has in-frame clones only and misses some. The sample yields 50,000 to 65,000 clones, around 96% seen once. V was clipped by 4 bases and J by 9 bases; unmatched bases: 5. From germline, CDR1 is MGHRA and CDR2 YSYEKL. The CDR3 consists of 12 residues. V usage is TRBV4-1 and J usage is TRBJ1-1, with TRBD1 identical over 7 bases. This receptor was obtained from a female donor with multiple sclerosis, enrolled in a pregnancy study. The sample was CD8+ T cells from peripheral blood mononuclear cells, taken after pregnancy. The CDR3: CASSREGQKAFF. The CDR3 DNA reads TGCGCCAGCAGCCGAGAGGGACAGAAAGCTTTCTTT.